One sample yielded the 3 T cell receptor beta chains listed below, sequenced in a study of beta chain features in type 1 diabetes. What was sequenced were expressed TCRB transcripts, since all of the isolated RNA had been reverse transcribed. Sequencing used immunoSEQ multiplex PCR; TCRdb keeps in-frame clones, though not all of them. This table has under 450,000 clones, approximately 14% appearing once. Sequences were obtained from naive CD4+ T cells from blood. Every receptor here comes from a man aged 30-40 years in good health.

A few counts support this clone. V is TRBV5-1 and J is TRBJ2-3; no clear D. Germline V gene lookup returns CDR1 SGHRS and CDR2 YFSETQ. There are 14 residues in the CDR3. V was shortened by 3 bases and J by 0 bases, with 8 bases between the two germline ends. CDR3 DNA sequence: TGCGCCAGCAGCTCTTTGCCTAGCACAGATACGCAGTATTTT. Protein: CASSSLPSTDTQYF.

There are a few counts of this clone. A read error may produce the germline difference seen at one junction end. This chain joins TRBV7-7 and TRBJ2-1; a possible D gene is TRBD2 (6 bases). The CDR3 runs to 13 residues. The V gene's germline CDR1 is SSHAT and CDR2 FNYEAQ (reference sequence). The chain's CDR3 is CASSLAASYEQFF. The CDR3 DNA reads as TGTGCTAGCAGCTTAGCGGCGAGCTATGAGCAGTTCTTC.

Here the CDR3 reads CASSQVSGSQFF. The CDR3 DNA reads as TGTGCCAGCAGCCAAGTTTCAGGATCACAGTTCTTC. The V and J genes are TRBV4-2 and TRBJ2-1; D is undetermined. Trimming shortened V by 1 base and J by 13 bases, and 11 bases separated the two germline ends. CDR3 length: 12 amino acids. Per germline, CDR1 LGHNA and CDR2 YNFKEQ.